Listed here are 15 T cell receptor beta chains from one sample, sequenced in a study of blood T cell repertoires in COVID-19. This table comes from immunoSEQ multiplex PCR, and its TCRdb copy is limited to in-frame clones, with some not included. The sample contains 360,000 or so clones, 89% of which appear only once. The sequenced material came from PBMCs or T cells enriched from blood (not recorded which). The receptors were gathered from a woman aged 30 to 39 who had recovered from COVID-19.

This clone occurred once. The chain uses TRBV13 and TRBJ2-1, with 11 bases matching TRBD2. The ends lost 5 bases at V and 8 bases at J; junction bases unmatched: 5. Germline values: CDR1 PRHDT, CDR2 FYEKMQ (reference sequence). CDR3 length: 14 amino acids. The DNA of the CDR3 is TGTGCCAGCAGCACCGGGACTAGCGGTCATGAGCAGTTCTTC. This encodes CASSTGTSGHEQFF.

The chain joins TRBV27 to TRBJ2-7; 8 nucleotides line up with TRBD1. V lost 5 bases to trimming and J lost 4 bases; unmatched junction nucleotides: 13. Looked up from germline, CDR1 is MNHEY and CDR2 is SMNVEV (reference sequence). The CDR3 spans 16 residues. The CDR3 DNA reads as TGTGCCAGCAGTCAATGGCTAGGGACAGGAGTTTACGAGCAGTACTTC. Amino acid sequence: CASSQWLGTGVYEQYF.

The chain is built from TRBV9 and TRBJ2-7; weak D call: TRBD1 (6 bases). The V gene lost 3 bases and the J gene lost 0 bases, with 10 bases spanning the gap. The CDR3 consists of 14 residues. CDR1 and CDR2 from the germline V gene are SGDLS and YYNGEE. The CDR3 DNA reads TGTGCCAGCAGCGCAGGGGTTAGCTCCTACGAGCAGTACTTC. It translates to CASSAGVSSYEQYF.

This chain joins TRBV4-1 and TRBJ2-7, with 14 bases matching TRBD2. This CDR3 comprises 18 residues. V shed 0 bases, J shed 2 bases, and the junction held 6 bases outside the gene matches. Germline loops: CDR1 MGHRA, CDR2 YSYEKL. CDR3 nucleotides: TGCGCCAGCAGCCAAGATATGGGGACTAGCGGGGGTGCCTACGAGCAGTACTTC. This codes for CASSQDMGTSGGAYEQYF.

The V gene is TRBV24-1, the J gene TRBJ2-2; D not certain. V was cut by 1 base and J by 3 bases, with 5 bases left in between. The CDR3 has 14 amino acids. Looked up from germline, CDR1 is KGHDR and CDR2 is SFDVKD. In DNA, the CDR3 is TGTGCCACCAGTGATTTCCGCGACACCGGGGAGCTGTTTTTT. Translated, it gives CATSDFRDTGELFF.

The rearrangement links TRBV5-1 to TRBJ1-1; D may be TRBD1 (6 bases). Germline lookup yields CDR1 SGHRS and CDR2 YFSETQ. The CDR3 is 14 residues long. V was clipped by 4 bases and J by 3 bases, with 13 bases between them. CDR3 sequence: CASSPERTDTEAFF. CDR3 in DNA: TGCGCCAGCAGCCCGGAGAGGACAGACACTGAAGCTTTCTTT.

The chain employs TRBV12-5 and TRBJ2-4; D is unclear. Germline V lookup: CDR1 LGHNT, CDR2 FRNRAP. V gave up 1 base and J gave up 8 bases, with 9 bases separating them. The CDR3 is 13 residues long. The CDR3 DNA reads TGTGCTAGTGGTTTGGGACAAAAAGACATTCAGTACTTC. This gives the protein CASGLGQKDIQYF.

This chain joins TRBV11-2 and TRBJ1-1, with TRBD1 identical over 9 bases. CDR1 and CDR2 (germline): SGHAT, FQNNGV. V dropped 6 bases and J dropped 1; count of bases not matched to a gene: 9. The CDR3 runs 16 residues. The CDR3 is CASREGTGFGNTEAFF. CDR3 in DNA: TGTGCCAGCAGAGAGGGGACAGGGTTTGGGAACACTGAAGCTTTCTTT.

In nucleotides, the CDR3 is TGTGCCAGCAGTACAGCGGGACAGGGCACAGATACGCAGTATTTT. Translated: CASSTAGQGTDTQYF. V is TRBV28 and J is TRBJ2-3; D may be TRBD1 (8 bases). Per the germline V gene, CDR1 is MDHEN and CDR2 is SYDVKM. The CDR3 consists of 15 residues. With 5 bases removed from V and 1 base from J, the gap between germline ends came to 13 bases.

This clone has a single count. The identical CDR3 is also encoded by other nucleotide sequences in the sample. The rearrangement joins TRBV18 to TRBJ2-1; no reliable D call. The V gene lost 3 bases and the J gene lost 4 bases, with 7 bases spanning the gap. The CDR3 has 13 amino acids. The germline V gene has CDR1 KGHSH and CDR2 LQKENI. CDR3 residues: CASSPPLYNEQFF. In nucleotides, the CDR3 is TGTGCCAGCTCACCTCCCTTGTACAATGAGCAGTTCTTC. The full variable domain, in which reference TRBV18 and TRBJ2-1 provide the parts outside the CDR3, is NAGVMQNPRHLVRRRGQEARLRCSPMKGHSHVYWYRQLPEEGLKFMVYLQKENIIDESGMPKERFSAEFPKEGPSILRIQQVVRGDSAAYFCASSPPLYNEQFFGPGTRLTVL.

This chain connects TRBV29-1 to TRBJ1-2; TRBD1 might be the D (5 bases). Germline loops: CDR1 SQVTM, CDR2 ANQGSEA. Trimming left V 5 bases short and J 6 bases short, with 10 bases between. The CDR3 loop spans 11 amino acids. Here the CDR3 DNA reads TGCAGCGTTCCATACAGGCATGGCTACACCTTC. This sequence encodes CSVPYRHGYTF.

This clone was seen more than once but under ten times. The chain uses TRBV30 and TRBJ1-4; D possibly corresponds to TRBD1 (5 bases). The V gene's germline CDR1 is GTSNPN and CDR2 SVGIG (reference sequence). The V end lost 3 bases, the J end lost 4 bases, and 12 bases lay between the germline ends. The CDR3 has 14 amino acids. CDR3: CAWRHGTHNEKLFF. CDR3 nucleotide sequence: TGTGCCTGGAGACACGGGACTCATAATGAAAAACTGTTTTTT.

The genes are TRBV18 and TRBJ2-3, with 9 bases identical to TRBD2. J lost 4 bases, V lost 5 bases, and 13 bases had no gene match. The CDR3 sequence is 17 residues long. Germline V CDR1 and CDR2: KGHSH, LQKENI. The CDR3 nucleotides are TGTGCCAGCTCATCTAGCGTTAGCGGGAGTGTGGCAGATACGCAGTATTTT. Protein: CASSSSVSGSVADTQYF.

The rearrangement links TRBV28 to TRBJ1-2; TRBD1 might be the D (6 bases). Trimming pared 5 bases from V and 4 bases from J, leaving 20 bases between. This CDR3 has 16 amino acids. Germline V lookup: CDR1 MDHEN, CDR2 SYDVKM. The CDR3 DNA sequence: TGTGCCAGCAGTCCACCCCCCGTGGGCAGGGGCTATGGCTACACCTTC. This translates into CASSPPPVGRGYGYTF.

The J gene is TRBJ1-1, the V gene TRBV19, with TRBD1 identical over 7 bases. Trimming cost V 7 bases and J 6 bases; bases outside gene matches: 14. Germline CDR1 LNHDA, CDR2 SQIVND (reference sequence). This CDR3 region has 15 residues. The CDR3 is CASIAPGGLFAEAFF. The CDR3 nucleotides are TGTGCCAGTATAGCGCCAGGGGGGCTCTTTGCTGAAGCTTTCTTT.